This TCR beta chain was captured by sequencing in a study of regulatory T cells in long-lasting Graves disease. TCR beta libraries were built with iRepertoire HTBI primers and Arm-PCR of CDR3 regions. TCRdb redid the calling of the multiplex PCR reads with MiXCR, one entry per CDR3 protein. The sample records about 560,000 distinct CDR3 sequences, 15% to 20% being singletons. Time point in this sample: newly diagnosed GD, antithyroid drugs for less than 3 months. The TCR library was prepared using RNA isolated from PBMCs. The CDR3 is 13 amino acids. Trimming took 6 bases from V and 3 from J; bases not matched to a gene: 5. Per germline, CDR1 SEHNR and CDR2 FQNEAQ (reference sequence). There are many counts of this clonotype. Another study also made use of these data, one on T cells in Graves' hyperthyroidism and ophthalmopathy. That work contributes: No ophthalmopathy progression within 18 months constituted stable Graves' hyperthyroidism.

The sequencing here drew on peripheral blood mononuclear cells (PBMCs), taken at new diagnosis, from a patient treated with antithyroid drugs. The chain has TRBV7-9 and TRBJ2-7, with 7 bases matching TRBD2. The sequence was obtained from a man between 18 and 35 years old with Graves disease. CDR3 in DNA: TGTGCCAGCAGACAGACTAGCAGCTACGAGCAGTACTTC. It is translated as CASRQTSSYEQYF.